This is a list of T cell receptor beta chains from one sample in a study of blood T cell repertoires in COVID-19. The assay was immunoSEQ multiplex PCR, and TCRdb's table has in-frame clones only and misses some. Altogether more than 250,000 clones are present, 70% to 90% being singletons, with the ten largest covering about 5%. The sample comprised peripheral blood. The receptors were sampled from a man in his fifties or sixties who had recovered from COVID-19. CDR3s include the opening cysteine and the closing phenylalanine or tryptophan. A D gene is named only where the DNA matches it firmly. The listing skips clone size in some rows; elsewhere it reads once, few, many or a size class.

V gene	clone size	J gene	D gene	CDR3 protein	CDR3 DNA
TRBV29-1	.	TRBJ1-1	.	CSVAVGGEAFF	TGCAGCGTCGCGGTTGGTGGCGAAGCTTTCTTT
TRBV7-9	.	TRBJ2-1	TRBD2	CASSLGLAGGPGRYEQFF	TGTGCCAGCAGCTTGGGACTAGCGGGAGGGCCGGGGAGGTATGAGCAGTTCTTC
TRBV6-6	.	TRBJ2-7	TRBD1	CASSYSDRVVDEQYF	TGTGCCAGCAGTTACTCCGACAGGGTTGTAGACGAGCAGTACTTC
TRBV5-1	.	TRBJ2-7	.	CASSPGQGSYEQYF	TGCGCCAGCAGTCCAGGGCAGGGCTCCTACGAGCAGTACTTC
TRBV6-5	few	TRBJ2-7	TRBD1	CASNPGQGREQYF	TGTGCCAGCAACCCGGGACAGGGTCGGGAGCAGTACTTC
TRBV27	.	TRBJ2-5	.	CASSLSGPLYQETQYF	TGTGCCAGCAGTTTATCGGGGCCCTTGTACCAAGAGACCCAGTACTTC
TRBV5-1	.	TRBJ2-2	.	CASSLVPDTGELFF	TGCGCCAGCAGCTTGGTTCCGGACACCGGGGAGCTGTTTTTT
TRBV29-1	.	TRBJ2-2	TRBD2	CSVGASGGTGELFF	TGCAGCGTTGGGGCTAGCGGGGGCACCGGGGAGCTGTTTTTT
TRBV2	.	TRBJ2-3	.	CASCETTGSTDTQYF	TGTGCCAGCTGTGAGACCACAGGGTCGACAGATACGCAGTATTTT
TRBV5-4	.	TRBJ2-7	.	CASSLAGRALNYEQYF	TGTGCCAGCAGCTTGGCGGGTCGAGCACTCAACTACGAGCAGTACTTC
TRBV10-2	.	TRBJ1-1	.	CASNTGLNTEAFF	TGCGCCAGCAATACAGGACTGAACACTGAAGCTTTCTTT
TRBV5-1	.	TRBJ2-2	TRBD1	CASSSDRGRTGELFF	TGCGCCAGCAGCTCGGACAGGGGGCGGACCGGGGAGCTGTTTTTT
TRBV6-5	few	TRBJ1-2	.	CASSTAPNYGYTF	TGTGCCAGCAGTACTGCACCTAACTATGGCTACACCTTC
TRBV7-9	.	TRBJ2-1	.	CASSHDGGSYNEQFF	TGTGCCAGCAGCCACGACGGGGGCTCCTACAATGAGCAGTTCTTC
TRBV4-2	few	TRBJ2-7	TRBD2	CASSYGGDGDEQYF	TGTGCCAGCAGCTATGGGGGGGACGGGGACGAGCAGTACTTC
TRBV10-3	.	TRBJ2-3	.	CAIRTTDTQYF	TGTGCCATCAGAACAACAGATACGCAGTATTTT
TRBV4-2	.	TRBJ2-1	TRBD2	CASSPRGDYNEQFF	TGTGCCAGCAGCCCACGGGGGGACTACAATGAGCAGTTCTTC
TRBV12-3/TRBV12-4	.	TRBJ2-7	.	CASSFRQGYEQYF	TGTGCCAGCAGTTTCAGGCAGGGGTACGAGCAGTACTTC
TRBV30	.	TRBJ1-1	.	CAWSVKWEAFF	TGTGCCTGGAGTGTAAAATGGGAGGCTTTCTTT
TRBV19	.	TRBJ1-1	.	CASSTEGLGPEAFF	TGTGCCAGTAGTACGGAGGGACTGGGCCCTGAAGCTTTCTTT
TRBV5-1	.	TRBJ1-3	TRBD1	CASSPPSPGGFFSGNTIYF	TGCGCCAGCAGCCCTCCTAGTCCAGGGGGATTCTTCTCTGGAAACACCATATATTTT
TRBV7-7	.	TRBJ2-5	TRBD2	CASSVRLAGGQETQYF	TGTGCTAGCAGCGTACGACTAGCGGGGGGCCAAGAGACCCAGTACTTC
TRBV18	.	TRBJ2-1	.	CASSPQGGRDEQFF	TGTGCCAGCTCACCACAAGGGGGACGGGATGAGCAGTTCTTC
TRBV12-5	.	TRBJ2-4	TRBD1	CASGLGRRDRGDIQYF	TGTGCTAGTGGTTTGGGCCGCAGGGACAGGGGCGACATTCAGTACTTC
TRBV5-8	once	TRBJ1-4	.	CASSLEGAANEKLFF	TGTGCCAGCAGCTTGGAAGGGGCGGCTAATGAAAAACTGTTTTTT
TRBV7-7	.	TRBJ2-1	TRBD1	CASSIRQGGEQFF	TGTGCTAGCAGCATCAGACAGGGTGGTGAGCAGTTCTTC
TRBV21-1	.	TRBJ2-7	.	CASSTPLAGDVSYEQYF	TGTGCCAGCAGCACCCCCCTAGCGGGAGATGTCTCCTACGAGCAGTACTTC
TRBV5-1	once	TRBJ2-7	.	CASSTTQGALEQYF	TGCGCCAGCAGCACTACTCAAGGAGCCCTCGAGCAGTACTTC
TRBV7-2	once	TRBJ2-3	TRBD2	CASSLTSGSTDTQYF	TGTGCCAGCAGCTTAACTAGCGGCAGCACAGATACGCAGTATTTT
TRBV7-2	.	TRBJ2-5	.	CASSAQSSLRQETQYF	TGTGCCAGCAGCGCCCAATCTAGCTTGAGGCAAGAGACCCAGTACTTC
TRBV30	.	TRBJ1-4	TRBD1	CAWSVVGTGVEKLFF	TGTGCCTGGAGTGTAGTGGGGACAGGGGTCGAAAAACTGTTTTTT
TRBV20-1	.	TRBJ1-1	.	CSARDPYEAFF	TGCAGTGCTAGAGATCCGTATGAAGCTTTCTTT
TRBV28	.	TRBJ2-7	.	CASSFKPQVGSYEQYF	TGTGCCAGCAGTTTTAAACCACAGGTGGGCTCCTACGAGCAGTACTTC
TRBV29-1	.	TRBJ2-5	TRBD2	CSAGGAGETQYF	TGCAGCGCGGGGGGGGCCGGAGAGACCCAGTACTTC
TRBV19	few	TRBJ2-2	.	CASRDNPNTGELFF	TGTGCCAGTAGGGACAACCCGAACACCGGGGAGCTGTTTTTT
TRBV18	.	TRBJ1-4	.	CASSPAGPANEKLFF	TGTGCCAGCTCACCGGCGGGACCCGCTAATGAAAAACTGTTTTTT
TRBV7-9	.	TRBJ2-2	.	CASTEGQGSKPGELFF	TGTGCCAGCACCGAAGGGCAGGGGTCTAAGCCCGGGGAGCTGTTTTTT
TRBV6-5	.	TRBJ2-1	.	CASSTGAAGGNEQFF	TGTGCCAGCAGCACCGGCGCAGCCGGGGGCAATGAGCAGTTCTTC
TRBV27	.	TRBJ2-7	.	CASSFQLATQGYEQYF	TGTGCCAGCAGTTTCCAACTTGCAACTCAGGGCTACGAGCAGTACTTC
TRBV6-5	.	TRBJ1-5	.	CASGGQPNQPQHF	TGTGCCAGCGGCGGGCAGCCCAATCAGCCCCAGCATTTT
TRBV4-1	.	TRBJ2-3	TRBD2	CASSQPKAGATSTDTQYF	TGCGCCAGCAGCCAACCCAAAGCGGGGGCCACCAGCACAGATACGCAGTATTTT
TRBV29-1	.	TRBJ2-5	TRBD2	CSATPRDGGKTQYF	TGCAGCGCCACCCCTCGCGACGGGGGGAAGACCCAGTACTTC
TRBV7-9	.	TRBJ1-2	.	CASSLDGRHYGYTF	TGTGCCAGCAGCTTAGACGGCAGGCACTATGGCTACACCTTC
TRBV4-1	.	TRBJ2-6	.	CASSQEGQPGANVLTF	TGCGCCAGCAGCCAAGAGGGGCAGCCTGGGGCCAACGTCCTGACTTTC
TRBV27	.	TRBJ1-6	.	CASSAQGSNSPLHF	TGTGCCAGCAGCGCACAGGGTTCTAATTCACCCCTCCACTTT
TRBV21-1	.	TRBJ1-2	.	CASSIPGQGANYGYTF	TGTGCCAGCAGCATCCCGGGACAGGGGGCTAACTATGGCTACACCTTC
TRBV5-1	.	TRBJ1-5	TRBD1	CASSLGQGGNQPQHF	TGCGCCAGCAGCTTGGGACAGGGGGGAAATCAGCCCCAGCATTTT
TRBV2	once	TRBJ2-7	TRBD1	CASSEGQILYEQYF	TGTGCCAGCAGCGAGGGACAGATACTCTACGAGCAGTACTTC
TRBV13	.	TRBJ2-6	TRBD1	CASSRDRGRSGANVLTF	TGTGCCAGCAGCCGGGACAGGGGCCGGTCTGGGGCCAACGTCCTGACTTTC
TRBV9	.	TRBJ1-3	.	CASSLGGPGNTIYF	TGTGCCAGCAGCCTCGGAGGGCCTGGAAACACCATATATTTT
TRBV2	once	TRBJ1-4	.	CASSEGGQLNEKLFF	TGTGCCAGCAGTGAAGGTGGGCAGCTTAATGAAAAACTGTTTTTT
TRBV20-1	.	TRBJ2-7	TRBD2	CSASLGRGAYEQYF	TGCAGTGCTAGTTTGGGGAGGGGAGCCTACGAGCAGTACTTC
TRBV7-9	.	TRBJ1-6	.	CASSFGPGALRDSPLHF	.